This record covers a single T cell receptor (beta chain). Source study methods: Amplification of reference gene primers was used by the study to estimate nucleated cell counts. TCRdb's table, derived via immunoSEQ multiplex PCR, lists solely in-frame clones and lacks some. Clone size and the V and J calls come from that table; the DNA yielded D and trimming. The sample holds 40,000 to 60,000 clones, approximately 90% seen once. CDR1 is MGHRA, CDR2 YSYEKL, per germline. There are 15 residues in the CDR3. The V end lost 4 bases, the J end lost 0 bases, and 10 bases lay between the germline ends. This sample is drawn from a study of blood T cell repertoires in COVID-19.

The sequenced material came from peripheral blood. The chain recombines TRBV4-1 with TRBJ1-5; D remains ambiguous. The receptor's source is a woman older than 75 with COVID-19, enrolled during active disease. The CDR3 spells CASSLNTNSNQPQHF. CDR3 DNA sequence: TGCGCCAGCAGCCTCAACACCAATAGCAATCAGCCCCAGCATTTT.